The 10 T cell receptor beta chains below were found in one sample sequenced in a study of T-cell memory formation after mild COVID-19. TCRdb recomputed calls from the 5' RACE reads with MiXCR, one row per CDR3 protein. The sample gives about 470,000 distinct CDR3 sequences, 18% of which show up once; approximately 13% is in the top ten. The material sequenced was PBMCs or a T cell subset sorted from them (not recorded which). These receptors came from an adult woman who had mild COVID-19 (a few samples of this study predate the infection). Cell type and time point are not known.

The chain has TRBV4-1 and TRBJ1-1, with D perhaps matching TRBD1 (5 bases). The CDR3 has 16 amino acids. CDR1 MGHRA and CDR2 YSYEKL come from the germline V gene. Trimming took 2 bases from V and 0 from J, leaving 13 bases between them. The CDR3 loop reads CASSQLTAVMNTEAFF. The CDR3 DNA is TGCGCCAGCAGCCAATTGACAGCAGTCATGAACACTGAAGCTTTCTTT.

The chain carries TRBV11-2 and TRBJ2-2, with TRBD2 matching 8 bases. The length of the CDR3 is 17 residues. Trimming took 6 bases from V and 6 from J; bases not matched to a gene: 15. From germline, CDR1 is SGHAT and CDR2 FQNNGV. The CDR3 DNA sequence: TGTGCCAGCAGGCTTGACATGATCCTAGCGGGTCCCGGGGAGCTGTTTTTT. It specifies CASRLDMILAGPGELFF.

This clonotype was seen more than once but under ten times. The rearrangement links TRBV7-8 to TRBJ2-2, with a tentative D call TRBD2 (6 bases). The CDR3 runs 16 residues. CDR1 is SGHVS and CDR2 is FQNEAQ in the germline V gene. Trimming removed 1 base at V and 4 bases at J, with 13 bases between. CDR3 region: CASSLDGSIGTGELFF. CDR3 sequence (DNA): TGTGCCAGCAGCTTAGACGGGAGCATCGGCACCGGGGAGCTGTTTTTT. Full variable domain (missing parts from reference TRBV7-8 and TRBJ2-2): GAGVSQSPRYKVAKRGQDVALRCDPISGHVSLFWYQQALGQGPEFLTYFQNEAQLDKSGLPSDRFFAERPEGSVSTLKIQRTQQEDSAVYLCASSLDGSIGTGELFFGEGSRLTVL.

The CDR3 spells CASSQLGGIDNEQFF. For the CDR3, the DNA is TGTGCCAGCAGCCAGTTGGGCGGGATCGACAATGAGCAGTTCTTC. V usage is TRBV4-2 and J usage is TRBJ2-1; tentatively, D is TRBD2 (6 bases). The V end was cut by 3 bases, the J end by 5 bases, with 14 bases between. The V gene's germline CDR1 is LGHNA and CDR2 YNFKEQ. This CDR3 has 15 amino acids.

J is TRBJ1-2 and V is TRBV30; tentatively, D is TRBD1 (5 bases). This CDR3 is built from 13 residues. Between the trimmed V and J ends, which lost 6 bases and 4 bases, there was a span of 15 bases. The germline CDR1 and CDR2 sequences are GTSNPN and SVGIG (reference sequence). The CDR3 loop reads CACTEGGGYGYTF. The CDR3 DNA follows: TGTGCCTGTACCGAAGGCGGGGGCTATGGCTACACCTTC.

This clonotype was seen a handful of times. The chain's CDR3 is CASSQGGTNTEAFF. The CDR3 bases are TGCGCCAGCAGCCAAGGGGGAACGAACACTGAAGCTTTCTTT. The gene calls are TRBV4-3 and TRBJ1-1; D gene uncertain. From germline, CDR1 is LGHNA and CDR2 YSLEER. V lost 1 base and J 1 base, leaving 7 bases between the germline ends. CDR3 length: 14 amino acids.

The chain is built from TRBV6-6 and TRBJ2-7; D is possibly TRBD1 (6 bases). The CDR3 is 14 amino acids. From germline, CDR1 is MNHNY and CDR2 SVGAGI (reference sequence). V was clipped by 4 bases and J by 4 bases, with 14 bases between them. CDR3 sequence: CASSSPGDTYEQYF. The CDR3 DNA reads TGTGCCAGCAGTTCCCCAGGGGATACGTACGAGCAGTACTTC.

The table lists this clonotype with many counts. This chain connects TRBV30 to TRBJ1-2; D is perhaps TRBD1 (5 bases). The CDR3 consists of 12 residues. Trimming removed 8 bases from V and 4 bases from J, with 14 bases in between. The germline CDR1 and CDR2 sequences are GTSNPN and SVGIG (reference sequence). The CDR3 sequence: CAATTGLYGYTF. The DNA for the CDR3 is TGTGCCGCCACCACAGGCCTCTATGGCTACACCTTC.

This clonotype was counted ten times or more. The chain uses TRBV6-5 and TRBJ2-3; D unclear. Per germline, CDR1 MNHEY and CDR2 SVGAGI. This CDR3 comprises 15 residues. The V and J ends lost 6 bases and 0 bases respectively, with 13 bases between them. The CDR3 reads CASRPTLSSTDTQYF. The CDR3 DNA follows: TGTGCCAGCAGACCCACACTATCAAGCACAGATACGCAGTATTTT.

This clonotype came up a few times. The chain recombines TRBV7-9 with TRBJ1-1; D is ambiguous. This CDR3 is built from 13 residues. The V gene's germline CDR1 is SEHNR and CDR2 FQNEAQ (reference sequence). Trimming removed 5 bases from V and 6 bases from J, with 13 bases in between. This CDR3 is CASSHRSGPEAFF. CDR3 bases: TGTGCCAGCAGCCACCGGTCGGGCCCTGAAGCTTTCTTT.